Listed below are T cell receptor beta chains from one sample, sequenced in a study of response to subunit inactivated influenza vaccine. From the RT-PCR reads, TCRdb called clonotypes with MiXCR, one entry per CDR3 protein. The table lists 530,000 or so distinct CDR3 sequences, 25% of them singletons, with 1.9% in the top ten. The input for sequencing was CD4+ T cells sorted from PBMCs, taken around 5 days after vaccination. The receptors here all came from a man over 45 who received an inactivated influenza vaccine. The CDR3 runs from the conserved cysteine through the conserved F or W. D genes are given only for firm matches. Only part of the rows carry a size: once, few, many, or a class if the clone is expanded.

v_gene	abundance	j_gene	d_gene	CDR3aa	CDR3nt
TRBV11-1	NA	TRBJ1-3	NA	CASSSTPVKTPSNSGNTIYF	TGTGCCAGCAGTTCTACTCCAGTCAAAACACCTTCAAACTCTGGAAACACCATATATTTT
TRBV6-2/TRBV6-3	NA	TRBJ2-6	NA	CASSYSMAYSGANVLTF	TGTGCCAGCAGTTACTCTATGGCGTACTCTGGGGCCAACGTCCTGACTTTC
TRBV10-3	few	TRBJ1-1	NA	CAIRLVTGPPNPDTEAFF	TGTGCCATCAGGCTGGTCACCGGGCCACCAAATCCGGACACTGAAGCTTTCTTT
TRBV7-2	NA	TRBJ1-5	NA	CASSLGNSGNQPQHF	TGTGCCAGCAGCTTAGGAAACAGTGGCAATCAGCCCCAGCATTTT
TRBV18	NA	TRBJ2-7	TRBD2	CASSTGTSGGAYEQYF	TGTGCCAGCTCCACCGGGACTAGCGGGGGGGCCTACGAGCAGTACTTC
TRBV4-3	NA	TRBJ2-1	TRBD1	CASSQGQGPLSYNEQFF	TGCGCCAGCAGCCAAGGACAGGGGCCACTCTCCTACAATGAGCAGTTCTTC
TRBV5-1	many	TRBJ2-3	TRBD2	CASSWSGRATDTQYF	TGCGCCAGCAGCTGGAGCGGGAGGGCTACAGATACGCAGTATTTT
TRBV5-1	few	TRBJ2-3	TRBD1	CASRLRTGGEGTQYF	TGCGCCAGCAGACTAAGGACAGGGGGAGAGGGTACGCAGTATTTT
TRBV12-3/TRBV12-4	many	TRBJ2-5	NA	CASSLGAAETQYF	TGTGCCAGCAGTTTAGGGGCAGCAGAGACCCAGTACTTC
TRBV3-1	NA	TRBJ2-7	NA	CASSQGGAGYEQYF	TGTGCCAGCAGCCAAGGGGGAGCTGGCTACGAGCAGTACTTC
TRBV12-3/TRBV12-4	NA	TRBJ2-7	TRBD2	CASSPETSGEAYEQYF	TGTGCCAGCAGTCCCGAGACTAGCGGGGAGGCCTACGAGCAGTACTTC
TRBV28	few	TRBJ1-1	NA	CASTSGLNTEAFF	TGTGCCAGTACGTCAGGTCTGAACACTGAAGCTTTCTTT
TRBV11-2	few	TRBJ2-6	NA	CASSDLSGANVLTF	TGTGCCAGCAGCGACCTCTCTGGGGCCAACGTCCTGACTTTC
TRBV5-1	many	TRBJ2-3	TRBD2	CASSMGLNPDTQYF	TGCGCCAGCAGCATGGGACTAAATCCCGATACGCAGTATTTT
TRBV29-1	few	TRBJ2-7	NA	CSGGETGYEQYF	TGCAGCGGTGGGGAAACGGGTTACGAGCAGTACTTC
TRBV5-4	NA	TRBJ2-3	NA	CASSLIGGDTQYF	TGTGCCAGCAGCTTAATTGGTGGGGATACGCAGTATTTT
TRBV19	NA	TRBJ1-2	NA	CASSIGGINYGYTF	TGTGCCAGTAGTATAGGTGGCATCAACTATGGCTACACCTTC
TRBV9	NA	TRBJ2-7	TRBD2	CASSASGQAPSYEQYF	TGTGCCAGCAGCGCTAGCGGTCAAGCCCCCTCCTACGAGCAGTACTTC
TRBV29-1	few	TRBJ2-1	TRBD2	CSVGTGTSGYNEQFF	TGCAGCGTCGGAACCGGGACTAGCGGATACAATGAGCAGTTCTTC
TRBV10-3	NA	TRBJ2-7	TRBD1	CAIKKGQALSYEQYF	TGTGCCATCAAGAAAGGACAGGCCCTATCCTACGAGCAGTACTTC
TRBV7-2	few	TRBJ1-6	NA	CASSVNSVSAYSPLHF	TGTGCCAGCAGCGTAAACTCCGTATCGGCGTACTCACCCCTCCACTTT
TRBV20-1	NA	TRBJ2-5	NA	CSANRDAFQETQYF	TGCAGTGCAAACCGGGACGCGTTCCAAGAGACCCAGTACTTC
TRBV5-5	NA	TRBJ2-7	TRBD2	CASSLRAGTSGYEQYF	TGTGCCAGCAGCTTGAGGGCGGGGACTAGCGGCTACGAGCAGTACTTC
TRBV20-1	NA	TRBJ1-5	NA	CSARDIQNNQPQHF	TGCAGTGCTAGAGATATACAGAACAATCAGCCCCAGCATTTT
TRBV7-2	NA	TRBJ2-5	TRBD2	CASSLVGGGALETQYF	TGTGCCAGCAGCTTAGTCGGCGGGGGGGCCCTGGAGACCCAGTACTTC
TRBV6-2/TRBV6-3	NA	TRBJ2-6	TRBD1	CASRIVRDRDLGANVLTF	TGTGCCAGCAGAATAGTCCGGGACAGGGATCTTGGGGCCAACGTCCTGACTTTC
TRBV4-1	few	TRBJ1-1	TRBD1	CASSQGQGAQNTEAFF	TGCGCCAGCAGCCAAGGACAGGGGGCGCAGAACACTGAAGCTTTCTTT
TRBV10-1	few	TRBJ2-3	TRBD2	CASSDAGTSGGAKTDTQYF	TGCGCCAGCAGTGATGCCGGGACTAGCGGGGGGGCGAAGACAGATACGCAGTATTTT
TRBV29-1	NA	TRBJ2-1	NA	CSVDFRSGGGEQFF	TGCAGCGTTGATTTTAGGTCCGGGGGTGGAGAGCAGTTCTTC
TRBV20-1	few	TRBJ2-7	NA	CSARGSGGSYEQYF	TGCAGTGCTAGAGGGTCCGGGGGCTCCTACGAGCAGTACTTC
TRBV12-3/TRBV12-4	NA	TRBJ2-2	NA	CASSLTGTAGELFF	TGTGCCAGCAGTTTAACAGGGACGGCCGGGGAGCTGTTTTTT
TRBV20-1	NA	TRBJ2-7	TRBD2	CSARTAAGADEQYF	TGCAGTGCTAGAACCGCGGCGGGAGCCGACGAGCAGTACTTC
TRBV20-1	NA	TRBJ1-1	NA	CSARKDLNTEAFF	TGCAGTGCTAGAAAGGACCTGAACACTGAAGCTTTCTTT
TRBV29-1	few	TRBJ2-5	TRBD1	CSVVGQYQETQYF	TGCAGCGTTGTGGGACAGTACCAAGAGACCCAGTACTTC
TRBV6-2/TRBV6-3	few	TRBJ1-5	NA	CASGTFNQPQHF	TGTGCCAGCGGAACGTTCAATCAGCCCCAGCATTTT
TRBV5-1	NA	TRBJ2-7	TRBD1	CASSLWGQGSEQYF	TGCGCCAGCAGCTTGTGGGGACAGGGGTCCGAGCAGTACTTC
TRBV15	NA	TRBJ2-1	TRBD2	CATSRDPPTSGNEQFF	TGTGCCACCAGCAGAGACCCGCCAACTAGCGGCAATGAGCAGTTCTTC
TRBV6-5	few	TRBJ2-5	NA	CASRYRHFETQYF	TGTGCCAGCAGGTACAGGCACTTTGAGACCCAGTACTTC
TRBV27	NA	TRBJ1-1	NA	CASRTTANTEAFF	TGTGCCAGCAGGACCACAGCGAACACTGAAGCTTTCTTT
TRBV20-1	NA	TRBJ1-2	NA	CSARRIGGAYGYTF	TGCAGTGCTAGGCGGATCGGGGGGGCCTATGGCTACACCTTC
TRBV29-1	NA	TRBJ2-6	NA	CSVGQANVLTF	TGCAGCGTTGGCCAGGCCAACGTCCTGACTTTC
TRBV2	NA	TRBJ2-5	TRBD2	CASSAESGRAPYF	TGTGCCAGCAGTGCGGAGAGCGGGAGGGCCCCGTACTTC
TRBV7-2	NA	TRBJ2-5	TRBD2	CAARTSGRAQYF	TGTGCCGCCCGTACTAGCGGGAGGGCCCAGTACTTC
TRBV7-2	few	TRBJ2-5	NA	CASSLVSLTTGSETQYF	TGTGCCAGCAGCTTAGTATCCCTAACGACAGGTTCGGAGACCCAGTACTTC
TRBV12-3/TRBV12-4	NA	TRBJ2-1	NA	CVSSFGGISYNEQFF	TGTGTCAGCAGTTTTGGGGGGATCTCCTACAATGAGCAGTTCTTC
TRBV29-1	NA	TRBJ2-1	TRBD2	CSVRLAGAGEQFF	TGCAGCGTTAGATTAGCGGGAGCTGGTGAGCAGTTCTTC
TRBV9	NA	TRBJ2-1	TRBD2	CASSASGTSGSGEQFF	TGTGCCAGCAGCGCCTCCGGGACTAGCGGGAGTGGTGAGCAGTTCTTC
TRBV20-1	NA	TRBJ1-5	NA	CSARDHGRGSNQPQHF	TGCAGTGCTAGAGATCATGGCAGGGGAAGCAATCAGCCCCAGCATTTT
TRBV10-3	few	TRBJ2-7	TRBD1	CAISRGQGVALEQYF	TGTGCCATCAGTAGGGGACAGGGAGTAGCTCTCGAGCAGTACTTC
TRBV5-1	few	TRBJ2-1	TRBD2	CASSLVSGRAYNEQFF	TGCGCCAGCAGCTTGGTTAGCGGGAGGGCCTACAATGAGCAGTTCTTC
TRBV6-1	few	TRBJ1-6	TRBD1	CASAGQLNSPLHF	TGTGCCAGTGCGGGACAGCTGAATTCACCCCTCCACTTT
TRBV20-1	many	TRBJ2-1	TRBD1	CSARDNRGVASYNEQFF	TGCAGTGCTAGAGATAACAGGGGGGTCGCATCCTACAATGAGCAGTTCTTC
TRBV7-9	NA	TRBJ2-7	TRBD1	CASSSGTGHAEQYF	TGTGCCAGCAGCTCCGGGACAGGGCATGCCGAGCAGTACTTC
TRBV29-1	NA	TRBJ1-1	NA	CSVNQGGWYTEAFF	TGCAGCGTTAACCAGGGAGGATGGTACACTGAAGCTTTCTTT
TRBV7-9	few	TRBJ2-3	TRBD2	CASSLLGGRIDTQYF	TGTGCCAGCAGCTTACTTGGCGGGAGAATAGATACGCAGTATTTT
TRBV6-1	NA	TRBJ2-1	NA	CASTTAADRLEQFF	TGTGCCAGCACGACGGCAGCCGATAGACTAGAGCAGTTCTTC
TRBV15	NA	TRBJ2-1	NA	CATSIRTYNEQFF	TGTGCCACCAGCATACGGACGTACAATGAGCAGTTCTTC